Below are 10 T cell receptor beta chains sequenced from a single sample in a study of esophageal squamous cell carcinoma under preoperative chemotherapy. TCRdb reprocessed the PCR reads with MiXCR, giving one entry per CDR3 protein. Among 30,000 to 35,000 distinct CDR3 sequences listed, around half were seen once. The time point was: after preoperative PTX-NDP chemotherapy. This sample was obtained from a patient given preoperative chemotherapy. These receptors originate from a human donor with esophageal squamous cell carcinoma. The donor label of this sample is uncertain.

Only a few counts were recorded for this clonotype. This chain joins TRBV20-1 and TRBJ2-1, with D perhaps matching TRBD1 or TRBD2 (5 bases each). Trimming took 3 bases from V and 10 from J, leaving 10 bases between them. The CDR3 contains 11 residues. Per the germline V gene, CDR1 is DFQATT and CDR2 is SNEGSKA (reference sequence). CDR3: CSASPEGEQFF. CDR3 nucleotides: TGCAGTGCTAGTCCCGAGGGGGAGCAGTTCTTC.

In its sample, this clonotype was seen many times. The CDR3 DNA reads as TGTGCCAGCAGCCCTACTGGTACTAGCGGGGGGGCGCTAAATGAGCAGTTCTTC. It translates to CASSPTGTSGGALNEQFF. The J gene is TRBJ2-1, the V gene TRBV7-2; 13 bases line up with TRBD2. Per germline, CDR1 SGHTA and CDR2 FQGNSA. J was trimmed by 7 bases and V by 5 bases; bases with no gene match: 14. The CDR3 spans 18 residues.

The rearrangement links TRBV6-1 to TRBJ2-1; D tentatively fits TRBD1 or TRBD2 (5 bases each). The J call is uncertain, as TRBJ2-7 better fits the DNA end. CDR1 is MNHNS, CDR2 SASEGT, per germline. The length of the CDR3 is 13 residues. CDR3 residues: CASSEERGDEQYF. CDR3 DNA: TGTGCCAGCAGTGAAGAAAGAGGGGACGAGCAGTACTTC.

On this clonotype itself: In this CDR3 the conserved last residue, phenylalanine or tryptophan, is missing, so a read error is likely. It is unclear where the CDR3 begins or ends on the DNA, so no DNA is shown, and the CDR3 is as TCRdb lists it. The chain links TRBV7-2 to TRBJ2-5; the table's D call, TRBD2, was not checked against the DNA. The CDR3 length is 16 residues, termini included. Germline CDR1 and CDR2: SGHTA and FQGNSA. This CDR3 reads CASSSLLAREQTSRYS.

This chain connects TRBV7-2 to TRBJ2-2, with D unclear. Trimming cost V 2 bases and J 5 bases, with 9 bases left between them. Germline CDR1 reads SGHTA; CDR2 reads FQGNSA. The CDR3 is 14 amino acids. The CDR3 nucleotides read TGTGCCAGCAGCTTACTTTGGGATACCGGGGAGCTGTTTTTT. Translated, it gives CASSLLWDTGELFF.

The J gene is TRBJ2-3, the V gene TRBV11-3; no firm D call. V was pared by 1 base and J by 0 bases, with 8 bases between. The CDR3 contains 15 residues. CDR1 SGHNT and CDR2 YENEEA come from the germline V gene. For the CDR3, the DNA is TGTGCCAGCAGCTTAGTGCCGGTTAGCACAGATACGCAGTATTTT. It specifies CASSLVPVSTDTQYF.

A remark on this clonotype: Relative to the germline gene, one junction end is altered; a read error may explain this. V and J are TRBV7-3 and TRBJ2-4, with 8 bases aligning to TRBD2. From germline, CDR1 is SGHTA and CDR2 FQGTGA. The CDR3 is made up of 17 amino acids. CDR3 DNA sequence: TGTGCCCGCAGCCTCGACCTGGGGCGGGGGGCCAAAAACATGCAGTACTTC. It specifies CARSLDLGRGAKNMQYF.

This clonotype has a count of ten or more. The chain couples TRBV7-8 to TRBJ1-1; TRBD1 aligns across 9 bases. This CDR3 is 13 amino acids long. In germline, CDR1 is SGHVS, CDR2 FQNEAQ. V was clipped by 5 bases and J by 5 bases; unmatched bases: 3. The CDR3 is CASSPGTGTEAFF. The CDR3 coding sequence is TGTGCCAGCAGCCCCGGGACAGGGACTGAAGCTTTCTTT.

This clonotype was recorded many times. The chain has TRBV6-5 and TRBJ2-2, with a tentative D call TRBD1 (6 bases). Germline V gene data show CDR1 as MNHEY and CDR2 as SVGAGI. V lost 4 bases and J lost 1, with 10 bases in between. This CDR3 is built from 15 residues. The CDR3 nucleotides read TGTGCCAGCAGTTCCGACAGGCTGAACACCGGGGAGCTGTTTTTT. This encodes CASSSDRLNTGELFF.

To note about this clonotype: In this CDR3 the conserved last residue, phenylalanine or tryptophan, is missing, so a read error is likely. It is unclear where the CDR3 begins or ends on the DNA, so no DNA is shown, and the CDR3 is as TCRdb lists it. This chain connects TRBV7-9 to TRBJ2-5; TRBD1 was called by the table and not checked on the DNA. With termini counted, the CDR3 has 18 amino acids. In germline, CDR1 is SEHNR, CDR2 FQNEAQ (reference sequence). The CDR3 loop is CASSLARFEGGVQTTRLS.